This TCR beta chain was identified during a study of blood T cell repertoires in COVID-19. Study in general: PBMCs, B-cell-depleted T cells, or T cells provided the cDNA or gDNA that made up the material.

Source study methods: Nucleated cell counts were estimated from reference gene primer amplification. Sequencing was performed with immunoSEQ multiplex PCR; in TCRdb, only in-frame clones are kept and a portion is missing. The V and J calls and clone size come from that table; D and trimming were worked out from the DNA. In the table there are 160,000 or so clones, about 92% of which are singletons. V shed 2 bases and J 4 bases; nucleotides not matched to a gene: 11. The germline V gene has CDR1 LNHNV and CDR2 YYDKDF (reference sequence). CDR3 length equals 17 residues. The sequence derives from a man aged 55 to 70 with active or convalescent COVID-19. Sequencing used peripheral blood. This rearrangement joins TRBV15 to TRBJ1-2, with 9 bases aligning to TRBD1. The CDR3 coding sequence is TGTGCCACCAGCAGATCCGGGACAGGGCCGAGTTTCTATGGCTACACCTTC. It specifies CATSRSGTGPSFYGYTF.